This record concerns one T cell receptor (beta chain) sequence. The record originates from a study of control samples from healthy donors and cancer patients. Between the trimmed V and J ends, which lost 2 bases and 5 bases, there was a span of 9 bases. CDR1 is SNHLY and CDR2 is FYNNEI in the germline V gene. The CDR3 runs to 13 residues. Sequencing was performed with immunoSEQ multiplex PCR; in TCRdb, only in-frame clones are kept and a portion is missing. The repertoire holds 130,000 or so clones, roughly nine tenths seen once, with about 7.6% in the top ten. This sequence originates from a man between 18 and 35 years old in good health. Sequencing input: blood. This chain connects TRBV2 to TRBJ1-2, with no clear D. Here the CDR3 DNA reads TGTGCCAGCAGTGAAAGAAAGGTTTATGGCTACACCTTC. Its protein is CASSERKVYGYTF.